Below, 14 T cell receptor beta chains from the same sample are listed, as sequenced in a study of OX40 agonist ivuxolimab in advanced cancers. The repertoire was sequenced with immunoSEQ multiplex PCR; TCRdb's copy has only in-frame clones and lacks some. The data contain about 24,000 clones, more than 80% of them seen just once; the ten biggest clones take up roughly 15%. The input for sequencing was CD4+ or CD8+ T cells sorted from blood, taken in a trial of the OX40 agonist ivuxolimab. The receptors come from an adult with an advanced solid tumor such as melanoma, head and neck, liver or kidney cancer.

This clone was picked up a small number of times. The chain links TRBV5-1 to TRBJ2-5, with 8 bases lining up with TRBD2. Per the germline V gene, CDR1 is SGHRS and CDR2 is YFSETQ. The CDR3 sequence is 15 residues long. V shed 4 bases, J shed 4 bases, and the junction held 9 bases outside the gene matches. As DNA, the CDR3 is TGCGCCAGCAGCAGACAAGCGGGAGTGTCAGAGACCCAGTACTTC. This translates into CASSRQAGVSETQYF.

The J gene is TRBJ2-1, the V gene TRBV27, with D perhaps assigned TRBD1 or TRBD2 (5 bases each). V was shortened by 5 bases and J by 3 bases, with 17 bases between the two germline ends. The CDR3 is 16 amino acids. Germline V CDR1 and CDR2: MNHEY, SMNVEV (reference sequence). In DNA form, the CDR3 reads TGTGCCAGCAGTCCTCGGGGACCCTGGGGCTACAATGAGCAGTTCTTC. It codes for CASSPRGPWGYNEQFF.

This chain links TRBV2 with TRBJ2-5, with D hard to call. Germline CDR1 SNHLY, CDR2 FYNNEI. The V end was cut by 5 bases, the J end by 0 bases, with 4 bases between. The CDR3 contains 12 residues. For the CDR3, the DNA is TGTGCCAGCAGTTCGTACCAAGAGACCCAGTACTTC. Amino acid sequence: CASSSYQETQYF.

V is TRBV14 and J is TRBJ2-5; TRBD2 is a possible D gene (5 bases). Germline V gene lookup returns CDR1 SGHDN and CDR2 FVKESK. The germline V and J ends were trimmed by 5 bases and 6 bases, with 25 bases remaining between them. This CDR3 comprises 17 residues. CDR3 sequence: CASSRELIPGRLKTQYF. The CDR3 bases are TGTGCCAGCAGCAGGGAGCTTATACCCGGACGGTTAAAGACCCAGTACTTC.

The V gene is TRBV7-2, the J gene TRBJ2-7; 9 positions match TRBD1. V was pared by 0 bases and J by 0 bases, with 3 bases of the junction left unmatched. The CDR3 loop spans 16 amino acids. Per the germline V gene, CDR1 is SGHTA and CDR2 is FQGNSA. Written as DNA, the CDR3 is TGTGCCAGCAGCTTAGCGGGACAGGGTGTCTCCTACGAGCAGTACTTC. Its translation is CASSLAGQGVSYEQYF.

The chain uses TRBV7-9 and TRBJ2-1; D is unresolved. CDR1 is SEHNR, CDR2 FQNEAQ, per germline (reference sequence). The CDR3 extends over 13 amino acids. V was cut by 1 base and J by 4 bases, with 5 bases left in between. Here the CDR3 reads CASSLDAYNEQFF. CDR3 DNA: TGTGCCAGCAGCTTAGACGCATACAATGAGCAGTTCTTC.

The chain joins TRBV2 to TRBJ2-5; 7 bases align to TRBD1. Germline CDR1 is SNHLY and CDR2 is FYNNEI. This CDR3 contains 13 residues. Trimming took 5 bases from V and 2 from J; bases not matched to a gene: 2. In DNA, the CDR3 is TGTGCCAGCAGTAGGGACAGACAAGAGACCCAGTACTTC. It specifies CASSRDRQETQYF.

The V and J genes are TRBV21-1 and TRBJ2-3; the table assigns TRBD1, which was not confirmed against the DNA. TRBV21-1 is described as a pseudogene. The CDR3 length is 17 residues. The CDR3 DNA follows: TGTGCCAGCAGCAAAGAGGCGCAGGGTTCGAACACAGATACGCAGTATTTT. Protein product: CASSKEAQGSNTDTQYF.

The chain recombines TRBV9 with TRBJ2-5; unclear D gene. V gave up 3 bases and J gave up 8 bases, with 11 bases separating them. The CDR3 length is 12 residues. Germline CDR1 SGDLS, CDR2 YYNGEE. CDR3 DNA sequence: TGTGCCAGCAGCGGGCAACTTGACACCCAGTACTTC. The encoded protein is CASSGQLDTQYF.

This chain links TRBV4-1 with TRBJ2-1; D tentatively reads TRBD1 or TRBD2 (5 bases each). Germline CDR1 and CDR2: MGHRA and YSYEKL. With 0 bases removed from V and 8 bases from J, the gap between germline ends came to 20 bases. The CDR3 is 17 residues long. CDR3 bases: TGCGCCAGCAGCCAAGAATATGCCCGGGATCTGGGGCATGAGCAGTTCTTC. It specifies CASSQEYARDLGHEQFF.

The chain recombines TRBV30 with TRBJ1-5, with 7 bases aligning to TRBD1. V shed 3 bases, J shed 1 base, and the junction held 9 bases outside the gene matches. This CDR3 is built from 16 residues. CDR1 is GTSNPN, CDR2 SVGIG, per germline (reference sequence). As DNA, the CDR3 is TGTGCCTGGAGCCAAGGGGGCGCCGTAAGCAATCAGCCCCAGCATTTT. It is translated as CAWSQGGAVSNQPQHF.

The chain recombines TRBV6-6 with TRBJ1-4, with no clear D. This CDR3 has 14 amino acids. Germline V gene data show CDR1 as MNHNY and CDR2 as SVGAGI (reference sequence). The germline V and J ends were trimmed by 6 bases and 2 bases, with 10 bases remaining between them. The CDR3 sequence is CASSQAGTNEKLFF. The CDR3 DNA reads TGTGCCAGCAGCCAGGCCGGGACTAATGAAAAACTGTTTTTT.

The rearrangement joins TRBV7-2 to TRBJ2-7; 10 nucleotides agree with TRBD1. With 5 bases clipped from V and 3 bases from J, the junction kept 7 bases outside the gene matches. The CDR3 loop spans 15 amino acids. The germline V gene has CDR1 SGHTA and CDR2 FQGNSA. The CDR3 reads CASSSRTGGDYEQYF. CDR3 nucleotides: TGTGCCAGCAGCAGCCGGACAGGGGGTGACTACGAGCAGTACTTC. Full variable domain (outside the CDR3, taken from reference TRBV7-2 and TRBJ2-7): GAGVSQSPSNKVTEKGKDVELRCDPISGHTALYWYRQSLGQGLEFLIYFQGNSAPDKSGLPSDRFSAERTGGSVSTLTIQRTQQEDSAVYLCASSSRTGGDYEQYFGPGTRLTVT.

CDR3 nucleotide sequence: TGTGCCAGCAGCCGACTCTCTGGGGCCAACGTCCTGACTTTC. Translation: CASSRLSGANVLTF. J is TRBJ2-6 and V is TRBV13; D is undetermined. Germline V CDR1 and CDR2: PRHDT, FYEKMQ (reference sequence). The ends were cut back, 5 bases at V and 0 bases at J, with 5 bases in the middle. CDR3 length equals 14 residues.